What follows is one T cell receptor (beta chain) and its context. What it recognizes is unknown. This entry comes from a study of T cell responses to AZD1222 COVID-19 vaccine. Looked up from germline, CDR1 is DFQATT and CDR2 is SNEGSKA (reference sequence). Trimming took off 3 bases at V and 3 bases at J, with 8 bases between the two ends. The CDR3 is made up of 12 amino acids. Some clones are missing from TCRdb's copy, which holds only in-frame ones; the method was immunoSEQ multiplex PCR. The sample comprises 95,000 to 150,000 clones, 90% of which are singletons, and about 4.3% rests with the top ten. Study-wide findings and caveats: A rise in Spike-specific TCR breadth and depth followed two AZD1222 doses. Of spike-specific TCRs, nearly half reportedly target regions left unmutated in variants. Among vaccine-associated CD4 TCRs, coverage spanned spike, with dominance at 160-218 and 743-854. The sample set comprised mostly white British donors with more females, and clonal diversity was possibly underestimated.

Source: peripheral blood, taken on day 0 of MenACWY control vaccination. The receptor was derived from an adult in good health. The rearrangement joins TRBV20-1 to TRBJ1-1; D not resolved. CDR3 amino acids: CSASSRDTEAFF. Here the CDR3 DNA reads TGCAGTGCTAGTTCCAGAGACACTGAAGCTTTCTTT.